Listed here are 11 T cell receptor beta chains from one sample, sequenced in a study of blood T cell repertoires in COVID-19. The assay was immunoSEQ multiplex PCR, and TCRdb's table has in-frame clones only and misses some. Among 300,000 to 400,000 clones, more than 75% were seen once, and the ten largest hold 2.3%. The sample comprised peripheral blood. Every receptor here comes from a woman aged 60 to 75 with COVID-19, enrolled during active disease.

This chain connects TRBV28 to TRBJ1-5; D unresolved. Germline V gene sequence: CDR1 MDHEN, CDR2 SYDVKM. The CDR3 totals 14 residues. V was cut by 3 bases and J by 0 bases, with 6 bases left in between. CDR3 sequence (DNA): TGTGCCAGCAGTTTTGGCAGTAGCAATCAGCCCCAGCATTTT. It codes for CASSFGSSNQPQHF.

This chain links TRBV12-3 or TRBV12-4 with TRBJ2-7; 8 bases line up with TRBD2. J lost 7 bases, V lost 3 bases, and 5 bases had no gene match. There are 13 residues in the CDR3. CDR3 protein: CASSLRGAGEQYF. The CDR3 DNA is TGTGCCAGCAGTTTGCGGGGGGCGGGGGAGCAGTACTTC.

The V call is TRBV19, the J call TRBJ1-3; 8 nucleotides match TRBD1. Germline assignment: CDR1 LNHDA and CDR2 SQIVND (reference sequence). The CDR3 spans 16 residues. The V and J ends lost 3 bases and 1 base, in that order; junction bases with no gene match: 5. The CDR3, as DNA: TGTGCCAGTAGTATGGGACAGGAGGTTTCTGGAAACACCATATATTTT. Its protein is CASSMGQEVSGNTIYF.

The chain has TRBV7-9 and TRBJ2-1, with unresolved D. There are 15 residues in the CDR3. Germline loops: CDR1 SEHNR, CDR2 FQNEAQ (reference sequence). V lost 5 bases and J lost 0, with 11 bases in between. The CDR3: CASSPPQSSYNEQFF. For the CDR3, the DNA is TGTGCCAGCAGCCCTCCGCAGTCCTCCTACAATGAGCAGTTCTTC. The whole variable domain, remainder taken from reference TRBV7-9 and TRBJ2-1, is DTGVSQNPRHKITKRGQNVTFRCDPISEHNRLYWYRQTLGQGPEFLTYFQNEAQLEKSRLLSDRFSAERPKGSFSTLEIQRTEQGDSAMYLCASSPPQSSYNEQFFGPGTRLTVL.

The chain links TRBV5-1 to TRBJ1-6; D is undetermined. The CDR3 is 15 residues long. Trimming removed 1 base from V and 0 bases from J, with 5 bases in between. The V gene's germline CDR1 is SGHRS and CDR2 YFSETQ. The CDR3 reads CASSLTGSYNSPLHF. In nucleotides, the CDR3 is TGCGCCAGCAGCTTGACTGGCTCCTATAATTCACCCCTCCACTTT.

V and J are TRBV29-1 and TRBJ2-7; 11 bases fit TRBD2. Germline-derived CDR1 and CDR2 are SQVTM and ANQGSEA. The CDR3 loop spans 15 amino acids. After removal of 1 base from V and 6 bases from J, the junction contained 8 bases not matched to a gene. The CDR3 reads CSVEGVAGGLGEQYF. In nucleotides, the CDR3 is TGCAGCGTTGAAGGGGTAGCGGGGGGGCTTGGCGAGCAGTACTTC.

The rearrangement links TRBV6-6 to TRBJ1-1, with 10 bases that match TRBD1. J gave up 6 bases and V 5 bases, and 6 bases lay outside the gene matches. The germline V gene has CDR1 MNHNY and CDR2 SVGAGI (reference sequence). This CDR3 comprises 14 residues. CDR3 bases: TGTGCCAGCAGTAAGGGACAGGGGTTGGCTGAAGCTTTCTTT. This sequence encodes CASSKGQGLAEAFF.

This chain uses TRBV19 with TRBJ1-6; D uncertain. V gave up 6 bases and J gave up 7 bases, with 16 bases separating them. CDR3 length: 15 residues. Germline CDR1 reads LNHDA; CDR2 reads SQIVND (reference sequence). In DNA, the CDR3 is TGTGCCAGTAGCCCCCGTGTGGGCTTCAATTCACCCCTCCACTTT. Translation gives CASSPRVGFNSPLHF.

The chain joins TRBV7-9 to TRBJ2-7; D may be TRBD2 (5 bases). The V and J ends lost 3 bases and 4 bases respectively, with 13 bases between them. CDR1 and CDR2 from the germline V gene are SEHNR and FQNEAQ (reference sequence). The CDR3 sequence is 14 residues long. The CDR3 loop is CASSLGSGVYEQYF. CDR3 coding DNA: TGTGCCAGCAGCTTGGGTTCCGGGGTTTACGAGCAGTACTTC.

This clone showed up just once. The rearrangement joins TRBV28 to TRBJ1-6, with D perhaps TRBD1 (5 bases). Germline-derived CDR1 and CDR2 are MDHEN and SYDVKM. CDR3 length: 13 residues. Trimming took 3 bases from V and 6 from J, leaving 6 bases between them. Here the CDR3 DNA reads TGTGCCAGCAGTTTCAGGGCTAATTCACCCCTCCACTTT. This gives the protein CASSFRANSPLHF.

The chain carries TRBV2 and TRBJ1-1; D possibly corresponds to TRBD1 (6 bases). Germline CDR1 reads SNHLY; CDR2 reads FYNNEI. The CDR3 sequence is 14 residues long. The V end was cut by 6 bases, the J end by 0 bases, with 11 bases between. The CDR3 DNA sequence: TGTGCCAGCAGGACAGGTGCGATGAACACTGAAGCTTTCTTT. It codes for CASRTGAMNTEAFF. The full variable domain, completed using reference TRBV2 and TRBJ1-1, is EPEVTQTPSHQVTQMGQEVILRCVPISNHLYFYWYRQILGQKVEFLVSFYNNEISEKSEIFDDQFSVERPDGSNFTLKIRSTKLEDSAMYFCASRTGAMNTEAFFGQGTRLTVV.